The following is a T cell receptor beta chain sequence with its context. The sample originates from a study of memory CD4+ T cells and cytomegalovirus serostatus. Single viable CD3+CD4+CD8-CD45RO+ cells were sorted as the memory CD4+ T cells. Produced via immunoSEQ multiplex PCR; TCRdb's table is partial and in-frame only. The data contain approximately 63,000 clones, over 60% of them singletons. V lost 6 bases, J lost 6 bases, and 17 bases lay in between. Germline-derived CDR1 and CDR2 are MNHEY and SMNVEV (reference sequence). This CDR3 has 15 amino acids. The chain uses TRBV27 and TRBJ2-2; D may be TRBD2 (6 bases). This receptor was taken from an adult in good health and CMV-seronegative. Some clones in this sample may be carry-over from other donors' samples. Sequenced: memory CD4+ T cells from blood. CDR3 in amino acids: CASRPGGKPSGELFF. The DNA of the CDR3 is TGTGCCAGCAGGCCCGGGGGTAAGCCGTCCGGGGAGCTGTTTTTT.